This T cell receptor (beta chain) originates from a study of T cells in localized non-small cell lung cancer. With regard to this clone: What it binds is not known.

Study findings and constraints: Uninvolved adjacent lung had the highest recorded T cell clonality, with tumor below it. Among the top 100 tumor clones, a median about 57 appeared in adjacent lung.

The method was immunoSEQ multiplex PCR; TCRdb's version includes in-frame clones alone and lacks a portion of them. The sample has about a thousand clones, roughly a fifth seen once. CDR3 length: 15 amino acids. V was clipped by 4 bases and J by 1 base; unmatched bases: 4. Germline V lookup: CDR1 MNHGY, CDR2 SAAAGT. This sequence joins TRBV6-8 and TRBJ2-1; 7 bases line up with TRBD1. The specimen was normal lung tissue next to the tumor, collected before any cancer treatment. This sequence was found in a male donor older than 55 with stage III lung adenocarcinoma. CDR3 nucleotides: TGTGCCAGCAGTTTTGGGACAGAGTCCTACAATGAGCAGTTCTTC. Protein: CASSFGTESYNEQFF.